A selection of T cell receptor beta chains follows, all from one sample in a study of blood T cell repertoires in COVID-19. The protocol was immunoSEQ multiplex PCR, while the TCRdb copy is restricted to in-frame clones and leaves out a portion. This sample yields around 260,000 clones, of which approximately 83% are seen a single time; approximately 4% belongs to the top ten. The sample comprised PBMCs or T cells enriched from blood (not recorded which). These receptors originate from a woman aged 25 to 45 who had recovered from COVID-19. Each CDR3 is given with its conserved first and last residue. Each record gives: J gene, V gene, CDR3 protein.

J: TRBJ1-1; V: TRBV9; CDR3: CASSVEAAGVNTEAFF
J: TRBJ2-1; V: TRBV7-9; CDR3: CASSLGWEGDEQFF
J: TRBJ1-3; V: TRBV11-2; CDR3: CASSLDMNRDSGNTIYF
J: TRBJ1-1; V: TRBV11-2; CDR3: CASSLVRGPGTEAFF
J: TRBJ2-7; V: TRBV11-2; CDR3: CASSLSSYEQYF
J: TRBJ1-6; V: TRBV28; CDR3: CASSLDSNSPLHF
J: TRBJ2-7; V: TRBV5-4; CDR3: CASSLQGPGEQYF
J: TRBJ1-4; V: TRBV12-1; CDR3: CASSKRQGERLFF
J: TRBJ1-1; V: TRBV4-1; CDR3: CASSQDWGRGNTEAFF
J: TRBJ1-5; V: TRBV10-3; CDR3: CAISERGLSNQPQHF
J: TRBJ2-7; V: TRBV4-1; CDR3: CASSQDYRYEQYF
J: TRBJ1-2; V: TRBV28; CDR3: CASIPGGAYGYTF
J: TRBJ2-2; V: TRBV7-3; CDR3: CASSSWVGGGELFF
J: TRBJ1-6; V: TRBV5-1; CDR3: CASSLGQGASPLHF
J: TRBJ1-5; V: TRBV3-1/TRBV3-2; CDR3: CASSQGTGAGQPQHF
J: TRBJ1-5; V: TRBV28; CDR3: CASSSGTTTFSNQPQHF
J: TRBJ1-5; V: TRBV19; CDR3: CASSPEARGMGPWGNQPQHF
J: TRBJ1-6; V: TRBV4-2; CDR3: CASSQDGGSASPLHF
J: TRBJ1-1; V: TRBV12-3/TRBV12-4; CDR3: CASIPPLSTEAFF
J: TRBJ1-6; V: TRBV28; CDR3: CASSSMGGQRSSPLHF
J: TRBJ2-7; V: TRBV7-6; CDR3: CASSEGQGPYYEQYF
J: TRBJ1-1; V: TRBV5-4; CDR3: CASSLTGTSEAFF
J: TRBJ2-7; V: TRBV18; CDR3: CASSPEGGTGLDEQYF
J: TRBJ1-5; V: TRBV30; CDR3: CASQGASNQPQHF
J: TRBJ1-2; V: TRBV4-1; CDR3: CASSLRGDNYGYTF
J: TRBJ1-1; V: TRBV10-1; CDR3: CARTLNTEAFF
J: TRBJ1-2; V: TRBV5-6; CDR3: CASSYRGPLYGYTF
J: TRBJ2-3; V: TRBV5-1; CDR3: CASGRTGGTDTQYF
J: TRBJ1-5; V: TRBV6-5; CDR3: CASSYKGVAQPQHF